Listed below are T cell receptor beta chains from one sample, sequenced in a study of response to subunit inactivated influenza vaccine. In TCRdb, the RT-PCR reads were re-called with MiXCR into one record per CDR3 protein. Among around 760,000 distinct CDR3 sequences listed, approximately 15% were seen once. Sequencing used PBMCs from blood, obtained around two weeks before vaccination. Receptor source: a man in his fifties or sixties who received an inactivated influenza vaccine. Each CDR3 is given with its conserved first and last residue.

TRBV10-3,CAISMTGGTDTQYF
TRBV5-1,CASSVTGTSGGNEQFF
TRBV5-1,CASSLEGAAYQPQHF
TRBV18,CASSNDKAKNIQYF
TRBV6-1,CASSVDLTNNEQFF
TRBV12-3/TRBV12-4,CASSLGTRGNQPQHF
TRBV6-1,CASSRTGLTEAFF
TRBV7-8,CASSLEGDSHPHMDYTF
TRBV28,CASRVGLAGGETQYF
TRBV6-2/TRBV6-3,CASSLGQNQYF
TRBV2,CACRRGTDTQYF
TRBV5-1,CASSQGTEGETQYF
TRBV5-1,CASSLGDSNYGYTF
TRBV20-1,CSARDPRTSGGVETQYF
TRBV15,CATSRSPFRAPHGKNIQYF
TRBV5-1,CASSFSGDDTEAFF
TRBV29-1,CSVDNMASGRVDTQYF
TRBV3-1,CASSRRLAGALTDTQYF
TRBV28,CASSVGWPKNIQYF
TRBV20-1,CSAPDASGAHNEQFF
TRBV20-1,CSARVFEPAETQYF
TRBV4-3,CASSQGGSSANYGYTF
TRBV7-8,CASSLGRLSTDTQYF
TRBV4-3,CASSRMDRVNEKLFF
TRBV9,CASSVAPGLAGGGVDNEQFF
TRBV2,CASRQGAGNQPQHF
TRBV12-3/TRBV12-4,CASSGTVTGGTEAFF
TRBV7-9,CASSQTGGRSYTF
TRBV12-3/TRBV12-4,CASSPWAISYEQYF
TRBV5-5,CASRSSRGYTF
TRBV21-1,CASSTGTLESYNEQFF
TRBV9,CASSVAGGSSDTQYF
TRBV28,CANSPAGQGNEQFF
TRBV6-2/TRBV6-3,CASSPNRDGASYEQYF
TRBV20-1,CSAIREVYEQYF
TRBV5-6,CASSRGGFLNQPQHF
TRBV6-2/TRBV6-3,CASRLSSGDSTDTQYF
TRBV5-1,CASSLRVFETQYF
TRBV5-1,CASSLIPDLRDTQYF
TRBV28,CASSPGSLYQETQYF
TRBV10-3,CAINAGLDYEQYF